This is a list of T cell receptor beta chains from one sample in a study of blood T cell repertoires in COVID-19. Clones were sequenced by immunoSEQ multiplex PCR, and TCRdb holds only the in-frame ones, with some missing. The sample has 270,000 or so clones, roughly 90% seen once. Sequences were obtained from peripheral blood. These receptors originate from a woman aged 55-69 years with COVID-19, enrolled during active disease. The CDR3 runs from the conserved cysteine through the conserved F or W. The D gene is left open where the match is weak. Rows give clone size only sometimes, using once, few, many, or a class for an expanded clone.

V gene	D gene	J gene	clone size	CDR3 protein	CDR3 DNA
TRBV9	TRBD1	TRBJ1-2	-	CASSTGVRTGDFGYTF	TGTGCCAGCAGCACCGGAGTAAGGACAGGGGATTTTGGCTACACCTTC
TRBV7-9	TRBD2	TRBJ2-7	-	CASSFLAGDFYEQYF	TGTGCCAGCAGCTTCCTAGCGGGGGATTTCTACGAGCAGTACTTC
TRBV2	-	TRBJ1-2	-	CASSEYSRANYGYTF	TGTGCCAGCAGTGAATATTCCAGGGCTAACTATGGCTACACCTTC
TRBV5-1	-	TRBJ2-7	once	CASSLNSFAYEQYF	TGCGCCAGCAGCTTGAACAGCTTTGCCTACGAGCAGTACTTC
TRBV6-2/TRBV6-3	-	TRBJ2-1	-	CASSHRGATALVEFF	TGTGCCAGCAGCCATCGGGGGGCCACAGCTCTGGTAGAGTTCTTC
TRBV7-2	-	TRBJ2-2	-	CASPQGRTGELFF	TGTGCCAGCCCCCAGGGAAGGACCGGGGAGCTGTTTTTT
TRBV7-2	TRBD1	TRBJ1-1	-	CASSQQGAWTEAFF	TGTGCCAGCAGTCAACAGGGGGCATGGACTGAAGCTTTCTTT
TRBV27	-	TRBJ1-4	-	CATTRGKLFF	TGTGCCACTACGAGAGGAAAACTGTTTTTT
TRBV9	-	TRBJ2-1	-	CASSGGQVGSNEQFF	TGTGCCAGCAGCGGGGGCCAAGTGGGGTCCAATGAGCAGTTCTTC
TRBV10-3	-	TRBJ2-5	-	CAISESLQETQYF	TGTGCCATCAGTGAGTCACTTCAAGAGACCCAGTACTTC
TRBV5-1	TRBD1	TRBJ1-4	-	CASRLRQGANEKLFF	TGCGCCAGCCGTTTGAGACAGGGGGCTAATGAAAAACTGTTTTTT
TRBV28	-	TRBJ1-5	-	CASSSPAGDNQPQHF	TGTGCCAGCAGTTCCCCAGCCGGAGACAATCAGCCCCAGCATTTT
TRBV20-1	-	TRBJ1-1	few	CSARLVAEAFF	TGCAGTGCTAGGTTAGTCGCTGAAGCTTTCTTT
TRBV5-1	TRBD1	TRBJ1-2	-	CASSHGTASPWDGYTF	TGCGCCAGCAGCCATGGGACAGCGAGTCCGTGGGATGGCTACACCTTC
TRBV6-5	-	TRBJ1-5	-	CASSLRQGNQPQHF	TGTGCCAGCAGTCTTCGACAGGGCAATCAGCCCCAGCATTTT
TRBV19	-	TRBJ1-1	-	CASSHDLANTEAFF	TGTGCCAGTAGTCACGACTTAGCGAACACTGAAGCTTTCTTT
TRBV2	TRBD1	TRBJ1-5	-	CASRTRTGGKSQPQHF	TGTGCCAGCAGGACTCGGACAGGGGGCAAGAGTCAGCCCCAGCATTTT
TRBV7-5	-	TRBJ2-2	-	CARSFVQGAPGELFF	TGTGCCAGAAGCTTTGTTCAGGGGGCACCCGGGGAGCTGTTTTTT
TRBV20-1	-	TRBJ1-3	-	CSASTGPFSGNTIYF	TGCAGTGCTAGTACAGGGCCCTTCTCTGGAAACACCATATATTTT
TRBV21-1	-	TRBJ1-2	-	CASIRQGAAYGYTF	TGTGCCAGCATCAGACAGGGGGCGGCCTATGGCTACACCTTC
TRBV30	-	TRBJ1-3	-	CAWSGNAGNTIYF	TGTGCCTGGAGTGGTAATGCTGGAAACACCATATATTTT
TRBV3-1/TRBV3-2	-	TRBJ1-1	-	CASSQGPGMNTEAFF	TGTGCCAGCAGCCAAGGACCCGGGATGAACACTGAAGCTTTCTTT
TRBV19	-	TRBJ1-1	-	CASGGVFEAFF	TGTGCCAGTGGGGGGGTGTTTGAAGCTTTCTTT
TRBV2	-	TRBJ2-5	-	CASSTRRAPVSETQYF	TGTGCCAGCAGCACTCGGAGGGCACCAGTATCAGAGACCCAGTACTTC
TRBV6-1	TRBD1	TRBJ1-1	-	CASSELTGLVTEAFF	TGTGCCAGCAGTGAACTGACAGGGCTGGTCACTGAAGCTTTCTTT
TRBV4-1	-	TRBJ2-2	once	CASSHRQLTGELFF	TGCGCCAGCAGCCACCGACAGCTCACCGGGGAGCTGTTTTTT
TRBV19	-	TRBJ1-2	-	CASSRDNNYGYTF	TGTGCCAGTAGCCGGGACAACAACTATGGCTACACCTTC
TRBV7-2	TRBD2	TRBJ2-3	-	CASSLGTSVNTQYF	TGTGCCAGCAGCCTGGGGACTAGCGTTAATACGCAGTATTTT
TRBV3-1/TRBV3-2	TRBD1	TRBJ1-5	once	CASSPGQDREYSNQPQHF	TGTGCCAGCAGCCCCGGACAGGACCGAGAGTATAGCAATCAGCCCCAGCATTTT
TRBV5-5	-	TRBJ1-1	-	CASSAQGTLTEAFF	TGTGCCAGCAGCGCCCAGGGGACCCTCACTGAAGCTTTCTTT
TRBV4-2	-	TRBJ1-2	-	CASSQDASIGYTF	TGTGCCAGCAGCCAAGATGCTAGTATTGGCTACACCTTC
TRBV5-8	TRBD1	TRBJ2-2	-	CASSLGDRGTGELFF	TGTGCCAGCAGCTTGGGCGACAGGGGCACCGGGGAGCTGTTTTTT
TRBV15	TRBD1	TRBJ1-2	-	CATSRMGQTDYGYTF	TGTGCCACCAGCCGGATGGGACAGACTGACTATGGCTACACCTTC
TRBV19	TRBD1	TRBJ1-1	-	CASSRDRDTNTEAFF	TGTGCCAGTAGTAGGGACAGAGATACGAACACTGAAGCTTTCTTT
TRBV27	TRBD2	TRBJ2-5	-	CASSATSGSYQETQYF	TGTGCCAGCAGTGCAACTAGCGGGAGTTACCAAGAGACCCAGTACTTC
TRBV11-3	TRBD1	TRBJ2-7	-	CASSLTGGYEQYF	TGTGCCAGCAGCCTTACAGGGGGCTACGAGCAGTACTTC
TRBV9	-	TRBJ1-2	-	CASSADPYRELVFF	TGTGCCAGCAGCGCGGACCCCTACAGGGAACTCGTGTTTTTC
TRBV4-1	TRBD2	TRBJ2-1	-	CASSPAGTSGDREQFF	TGCGCCAGCAGCCCCGCCGGGACTAGCGGGGACAGAGAGCAGTTCTTC
TRBV2	-	TRBJ1-1	once	CASCRANTEAFF	TGTGCCAGCTGCAGGGCGAACACTGAAGCTTTCTTT
TRBV2	TRBD2	TRBJ2-3	-	CASRDTSGGVPDTQYF	TGTGCCAGCAGAGATACTAGCGGGGGGGTCCCAGATACGCAGTATTTT
TRBV16	-	TRBJ2-7	-	CASSHQGYEQYF	TGTGCCAGCAGCCACCAGGGATACGAGCAGTACTTC
TRBV14	TRBD2	TRBJ2-1	-	CASSQDFGLGQFF	TGTGCCAGCAGCCAAGATTTCGGACTAGGTCAGTTCTTC
TRBV7-9	TRBD2	TRBJ2-1	-	CASSSRAAAGGPGEQFF	TGTGCCAGCAGCTCCAGGGCGGCAGCGGGGGGGCCCGGTGAGCAGTTCTTC
TRBV30	-	TRBJ1-6	-	CAWSVWGDSSPLHF	TGTGCCTGGAGTGTCTGGGGAGATAGTTCACCCCTCCACTTT
TRBV12-5	-	TRBJ1-1	-	CASGRDPGRYTEAFF	TGTGCTAGTGGCCGGGATCCCGGGCGGTACACTGAAGCTTTCTTT
TRBV5-1	TRBD1	TRBJ2-7	-	CASSSGTGVTYEQYF	TGCGCCAGCAGCTCCGGGACAGGGGTGACCTACGAGCAGTACTTC
TRBV7-3	-	TRBJ1-1	-	CASSPGGFGDTEAFF	TGTGCCAGCAGCCCCGGGGGGTTTGGGGACACTGAAGCTTTCTTT
TRBV5-6	TRBD1	TRBJ1-6	-	CASSLGGQANSPLHF	TGTGCCAGCAGCTTGGGGGGACAGGCTAATTCACCCCTCCACTTT
TRBV18	-	TRBJ2-5	-	CASLLGAKETQYF	TGTGCCAGCTTACTGGGCGCAAAAGAGACCCAGTACTTC
TRBV29-1	-	TRBJ2-3	-	CSAAVQLDTQYF	TGCAGCGCGGCAGTGCAGTTGGATACGCAGTATTTT